The 16 T cell receptor beta chains in this list originate from one sample, sequenced in a study of radiotherapy plus CTLA-4 blockade in lung cancer. Sequencing was performed with immunoSEQ multiplex PCR; in TCRdb, only in-frame clones are kept and a portion is missing. This repertoire shows more than 40,000 clones, 70% to 90% found once; its top ten account for 7.8%. Sequenced here: peripheral blood, sampled from a patient treated with radiotherapy plus ipilimumab. The receptors come from a human donor with non-small cell lung cancer whose response to radiotherapy plus ipilimumab could not be evaluated.

The table lists this clone with a few counts. The J gene is TRBJ1-3, the V gene TRBV5-6; D is unclear. The V end lost 0 bases, the J end lost 2 bases, and 3 bases lay between the germline ends. Germline loops: CDR1 SGHDT, CDR2 YYEEEE. The CDR3 sequence is 13 residues long. This CDR3 reads CASSLAAGNTIYF. CDR3 nucleotides: TGTGCCAGCAGCTTGGCGGCTGGAAACACCATATATTTT.

This clone was counted once. V is TRBV6-5 and J is TRBJ2-7; possibly TRBD1 for D (6 bases). Deletions cut 5 bases from V and 6 bases from J, with 11 bases between. The CDR3 extends over 12 amino acids. The germline V gene has CDR1 MNHEY and CDR2 SVGAGI. The CDR3 DNA reads as TGTGCCAGCAGTGACAGGAGTGGCGAGCAGTACTTC. It codes for CASSDRSGEQYF.

This clone was seen a handful of times. The chain carries TRBV6-1 and TRBJ1-2; tentatively, D is TRBD1 (6 bases). Germline V CDR1 and CDR2: MNHNS, SASEGT. This CDR3 comprises 17 residues. V was shortened by 1 base and J by 4 bases, with 19 bases between the two germline ends. CDR3 DNA: TGTGCCAGCAGTGAAGGGACTGCAGGGGTGCTTGGCTATGGCTACACCTTC. It yields the protein CASSEGTAGVLGYGYTF.

The chain couples TRBV9 to TRBJ2-5; the match to TRBD2 covers 7 bases. The CDR3 has 13 residues. Germline CDR1 is SGDLS and CDR2 is YYNGEE. V lost 0 bases and J lost 5; bases outside the gene matches: 1. The CDR3 reads CASSVGSGETQYF. The CDR3 DNA reads as TGTGCCAGCAGCGTAGGTAGCGGGGAGACCCAGTACTTC.

The rearrangement uses TRBV7-2 and TRBJ1-5, with D unclear. The CDR3 length is 15 residues. Germline loops: CDR1 SGHTA, CDR2 FQGNSA. The V gene lost 1 base and the J gene lost 7 bases, with 14 bases spanning the gap. CDR3 protein: CASSLEGASQQPQHF. CDR3 in DNA: TGTGCCAGCAGCTTAGAGGGAGCCAGTCAACAGCCCCAGCATTTT.

The chain has TRBV4-3 and TRBJ2-5; a possible D gene is TRBD2 (7 bases). Germline V CDR1 and CDR2: LGHNA, YSLEER. V lost 2 bases, J lost 1 base, and 14 bases lay in between. The CDR3 spans 16 residues. CDR3 in DNA: TGCGCCAGCAGCCAATGGGGGCGGGGGACCCAAGAGACCCAGTACTTC. Translating gives CASSQWGRGTQETQYF.

This clone was counted a single time. This chain connects TRBV5-3 to TRBJ1-2; a weak D match, TRBD1 (6 bases). TRBV5-3 is designated an ORF whose function remains uncertain. The V end lost 4 bases, the J end lost 8 bases, and 12 bases lay between the germline ends. The CDR3 is 12 amino acids. The CDR3 loop is CARSMYREGYTF. In nucleotides, the CDR3 is TGTGCCAGAAGCATGTACAGGGAAGGCTACACCTTC.

This clone was seen just once. The V and J genes are TRBV10-1 and TRBJ2-3; 7 bases line up with TRBD2. This CDR3 has 14 amino acids. V gave up 3 bases and J gave up 2 bases; unmatched junction bases: 2. CDR1 is WNHNN, CDR2 SYGVQD, per germline (reference sequence). The CDR3 region is CASSDGTITDTQYF. CDR3 nucleotides: TGCGCCAGCAGTGACGGGACTATCACAGATACGCAGTATTTT.

This clone has a handful of counts. CDR3 bases: TGCGCCAGCAGCCAAGATTTGGCAGGGGGCTCACCCCTCCACTTT. Translation gives CASSQDLAGGSPLHF. The chain combines TRBV4-1 with TRBJ1-6, with TRBD1 identical over 8 bases. CDR1 MGHRA and CDR2 YSYEKL come from the germline V gene. CDR3 length: 15 residues. The trim removed 0 bases at V and 10 bases at J, leaving 5 bases unmatched.

The chain couples TRBV28 to TRBJ2-1; 7 bases agree with TRBD2. Looked up from germline, CDR1 is MDHEN and CDR2 is SYDVKM. After removal of 5 bases from V and 2 bases from J, the junction contained 3 bases not matched to a gene. This CDR3 comprises 14 residues. CDR3 DNA: TGTGCCAGCAGTACCGGGGGGACCTACAATGAGCAGTTCTTC. Amino acid sequence: CASSTGGTYNEQFF.

The chain couples TRBV6-1 to TRBJ1-1; D is unresolved. Between the trimmed V and J ends, which lost 9 bases and 0 bases, there was a span of 14 bases. The germline V gene encodes CDR1 MNHNS and CDR2 SASEGT. The CDR3 is 14 residues long. The chain's CDR3 is CASPAGSMNTEAFF. Written as DNA, the CDR3 is TGTGCCAGTCCGGCGGGGTCGATGAACACTGAAGCTTTCTTT.

The rearrangement links TRBV19 to TRBJ1-4; D is unresolved. Germline V gene lookup returns CDR1 LNHDA and CDR2 SQIVND (reference sequence). Trimming shortened V by 6 bases and J by 8 bases, and 10 bases separated the two germline ends. The CDR3 covers 12 residues. The CDR3 DNA reads as TGTGCCAGTAGCCCCTATAGAGAAAAACTGTTTTTT. Translating it yields CASSPYREKLFF.

The chain uses TRBV7-2 and TRBJ1-5, with 7 bases aligning to TRBD1. The V segment lost 8 bases and the J segment 4 bases; nucleotides outside the gene matches: 5. The CDR3 contains 13 residues. The V gene's germline CDR1 is SGHTA and CDR2 FQGNSA. The CDR3 nucleotides read TGTGCCAGCGGAGGGGGCGGAAATCAGCCCCAGCATTTT. Its translation is CASGGGGNQPQHF.

J is TRBJ1-1 and V is TRBV7-9; 7 nucleotides agree with TRBD1. The junction had 6 bases not matched to a gene; V was cut back by 0 bases and J by 11 bases. Per germline, CDR1 SEHNR and CDR2 FQNEAQ (reference sequence). This CDR3 is built from 13 residues. CDR3 nucleotide sequence: TGTGCCAGCAGCTTAGCGGAGGGGGCTGCGGCTTTCTTT. It is translated as CASSLAEGAAAFF.

The chain has TRBV7-2 and TRBJ2-1, with a possible D match to TRBD2 (6 bases). This CDR3 has 13 residues. V lost 4 bases, J lost 13 bases, and 17 bases lay in between. Germline V gene sequence: CDR1 SGHTA, CDR2 FQGNSA. CDR3: CASSSTSGPPQFF. In nucleotides, the CDR3 is TGTGCCAGCAGCTCGACCAGCGGGCCCCCCCAGTTCTTC.

The CDR3 region has the DNA TGCGCCAGCAGTCAATCGGACATATCGCCTACCGGGGAGCTGTTTTTT. It yields the protein CASSQSDISPTGELFF. The chain couples TRBV23-1 to TRBJ2-2, with a possible D match to TRBD1 (5 bases). TRBV23-1 is recorded as an ORF, its role being uncertain. With 0 bases removed from V and 5 bases from J, the gap between germline ends came to 13 bases. The CDR3 covers 16 residues.